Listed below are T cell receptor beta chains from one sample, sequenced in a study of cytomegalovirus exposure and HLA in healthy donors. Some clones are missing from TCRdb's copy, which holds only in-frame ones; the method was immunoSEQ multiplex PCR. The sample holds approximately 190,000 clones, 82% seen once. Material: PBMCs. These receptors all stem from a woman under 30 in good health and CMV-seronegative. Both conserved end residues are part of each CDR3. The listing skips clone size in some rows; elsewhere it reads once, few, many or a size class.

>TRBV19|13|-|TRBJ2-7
CASSSSGIYEQYF
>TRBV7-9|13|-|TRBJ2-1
CAIGTGAYNEQFF
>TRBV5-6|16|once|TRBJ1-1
CASSLAFGQGSTEAFF
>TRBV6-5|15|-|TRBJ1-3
CASSSGQASGNTIYF
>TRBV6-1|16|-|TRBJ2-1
CASSEWRGPSYNEQFF
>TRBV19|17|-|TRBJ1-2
CASSQRTGNFGNYGYTF
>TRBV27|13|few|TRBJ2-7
CASSLRDSYEQYF
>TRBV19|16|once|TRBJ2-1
CASSGDSGGAYNEQFF
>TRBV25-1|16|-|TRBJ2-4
CASRAGQGADKNIQYF
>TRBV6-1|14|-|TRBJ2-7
CASTGTGVSYEQYF
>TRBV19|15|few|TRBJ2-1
CASSIGAGLYNEQFF
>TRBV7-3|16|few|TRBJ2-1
CASSYLGGRSYNEQFF
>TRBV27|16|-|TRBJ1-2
CASSFGQGTGRYGYTF
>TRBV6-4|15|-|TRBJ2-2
CASSVWGGNTGELFF
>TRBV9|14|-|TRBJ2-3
CASSEGQVADTQYF
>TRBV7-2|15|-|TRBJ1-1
CASSLVYIGGSEAFF
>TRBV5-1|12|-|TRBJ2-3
CASRPLIHTQYF
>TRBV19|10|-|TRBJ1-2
CATVERGYTF
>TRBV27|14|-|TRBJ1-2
CASRGTASLYGYTF
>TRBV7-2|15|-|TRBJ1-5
CASSTQGSSNQPQHF
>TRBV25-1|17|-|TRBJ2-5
CASSDSDRTGGEETQYF
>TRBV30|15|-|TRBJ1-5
CAWSPGTAEVLPQHF
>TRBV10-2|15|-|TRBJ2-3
CASGAAGASTDTQYF
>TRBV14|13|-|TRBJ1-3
CASRTQGGNTIYF
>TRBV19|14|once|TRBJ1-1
CASRTGSTNTEAFF
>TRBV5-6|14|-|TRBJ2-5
CASNFWGLPETQYF
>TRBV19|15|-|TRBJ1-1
CASSIREMGFTEAFF
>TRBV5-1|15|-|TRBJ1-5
CASSLGQGRDQPQHF